Shown below are 25 T cell receptor beta chains from a single sample sequenced in a study of OX40 agonist ivuxolimab in advanced cancers. The protocol was immunoSEQ multiplex PCR, while the TCRdb copy is restricted to in-frame clones and leaves out a portion. Here the sample spans approximately 82,000 clones, roughly 85% being singletons. Source: CD4+ or CD8+ T cells sorted from blood, taken in a trial of the OX40 agonist ivuxolimab. The receptors shown here come from an adult with an advanced solid tumor such as melanoma, head and neck, liver or kidney cancer.

This rearrangement joins TRBV13 to TRBJ2-7, with TRBD1 matching over 9 bases. Trimming cost V 2 bases and J 5 bases; bases outside gene matches: 4. CDR3 length: 14 amino acids. Germline loops: CDR1 PRHDT, CDR2 FYEKMQ (reference sequence). The CDR3 DNA reads TGTGCCAGCAGCTTACCCGGGACAGGGAACGAGCAGTACTTC. Its translation is CASSLPGTGNEQYF.

The chain has TRBV10-3 and TRBJ2-5, with 11 positions matching TRBD2. Germline trimming cut 8 bases from V and 4 bases from J; bases unmatched to any gene: 15. CDR1 and CDR2 (germline): ENHRY, SYGVKD. The CDR3 consists of 17 residues. For the CDR3, the DNA is TGTGCCATCGCGGAGGGGCTAGCGGGGGGACAGGGAGAGACCCAGTACTTC. Translated: CAIAEGLAGGQGETQYF.

The chain links TRBV19 to TRBJ2-7, with TRBD1 matching 10 bases. This CDR3 comprises 13 residues. The V segment lost 6 bases and the J segment 8 bases; nucleotides outside the gene matches: 7. In germline, CDR1 is LNHDA, CDR2 SQIVND (reference sequence). As DNA, the CDR3 is TGTGCCAGTAGCCCGACAGGGGGCGCGAAGCAGTACTTC. Amino acid sequence: CASSPTGGAKQYF. Full variable domain (remainder filled in from reference TRBV19 and TRBJ2-7): DGGITQSPKYLFRKEGQNVTLSCEQNLNHDAMYWYRQDPGQGLRLIYYSQIVNDFQKGDIAEGYSVSREKKESFPLTVTSAQKNPTAFYLCASSPTGGAKQYFGPGTRLTVT.

The chain combines TRBV5-4 with TRBJ2-1, with 10 bases identical to TRBD1. V trimming: 0 bases; J trimming: 9 bases; junction bases outside the gene matches: 6. The CDR3 sequence is 15 residues long. Germline V gene sequence: CDR1 SGHNT, CDR2 YYREEE (reference sequence). The DNA of the CDR3 is TGTGCCAGCAGCTTGGCCGGGACAGGGGTGGGTGAGCAGTTCTTC. Protein: CASSLAGTGVGEQFF.

The V call is TRBV6-6, the J call TRBJ1-2, with 9 positions matching TRBD1. The V gene end was trimmed by 6 bases and the J gene end by 8 bases; junction bases not matched to a gene: 13. Per the germline V gene, CDR1 is MNHNY and CDR2 is SVGAGI (reference sequence). The CDR3 is 15 amino acids. This chain's CDR3 is CASSSEPDRGEGYTF. CDR3 DNA sequence: TGTGCCAGCAGCTCTGAACCGGACAGGGGAGAAGGCTACACCTTC.

The gene calls are TRBV5-6 and TRBJ2-2; 8 bases are shared with TRBD1. CDR1 SGHDT and CDR2 YYEEEE come from the germline V gene. Trimming cost V 0 bases and J 5 bases; bases outside gene matches: 6. This CDR3 contains 16 residues. The CDR3 DNA reads as TGTGCCAGCAGCTTGGCAGGGGGCGGATCAACCGGGGAGCTGTTTTTT. It encodes CASSLAGGGSTGELFF.

CDR3 nucleotide sequence: TGTGCCATCAGTGAGTCGATGGACCTTGGCGCTTTCTTT. It yields the protein CAISESMDLGAFF. The chain carries TRBV10-3 and TRBJ1-1; D is uncertain. Trimming left V 0 bases short and J 11 bases short, with 13 bases between. CDR3 length: 13 residues. Looked up from germline, CDR1 is ENHRY and CDR2 is SYGVKD.

A few counts support this clone. This chain joins TRBV2 and TRBJ1-2, with D perhaps TRBD1 (5 bases). This CDR3 contains 14 residues. Trimming shortened V by 7 bases and J by 8 bases, and 20 bases separated the two germline ends. The germline V gene has CDR1 SNHLY and CDR2 FYNNEI. The CDR3 sequence: CASNGGSQGGGYTF. The CDR3 DNA sequence: TGTGCCAGCAACGGAGGGTCCCAGGGCGGAGGCTACACCTTC. Combining the CDR3 with reference TRBV2 and TRBJ1-2 gives the whole variable domain EPEVTQTPSHQVTQMGQEVILRCVPISNHLYFYWYRQILGQKVEFLVSFYNNEISEKSEIFDDQFSVERPDGSNFTLKIRSTKLEDSAMYFCASNGGSQGGGYTFGSGTRLTVV.

The chain links TRBV5-1 to TRBJ2-6, with 8 bases matching TRBD1. From germline, CDR1 is SGHRS and CDR2 YFSETQ. J lost 0 bases, V lost 0 bases, and 8 bases had no gene match. This CDR3 is 19 amino acids long. CDR3 bases: TGCGCCAGCAGCTTGGCGCAGGACAGGGTGACCTCTGGGGCCAACGTCCTGACTTTC. Its protein product is CASSLAQDRVTSGANVLTF.

The chain carries TRBV2 and TRBJ1-1; no clear D gene. Trimming removed 1 base at V and 7 bases at J, with 10 bases between. This CDR3 is 13 amino acids long. Germline loops: CDR1 SNHLY, CDR2 FYNNEI. CDR3 nucleotides: TGTGCCAGCAGTGAAGGAAGTGGGTTTGAAGCTTTCTTT. Residues: CASSEGSGFEAFF.

The chain carries TRBV11-2 and TRBJ1-2; D call uncertain. V was shortened by 0 bases and J by 3 bases, with 11 bases between the two germline ends. The CDR3 extends over 15 amino acids. Germline V gene data show CDR1 as SGHAT and CDR2 as FQNNGV. This chain's CDR3 is CASSLDPGAYYGYTF. The CDR3 bases are TGTGCCAGCAGCTTAGATCCAGGAGCTTACTATGGCTACACCTTC.

V is TRBV5-6 and J is TRBJ2-7; 8 bases match TRBD2. The V and J ends lost 6 bases and 3 bases, in that order; junction bases with no gene match: 5. The CDR3 spans 13 residues. The V gene's germline CDR1 is SGHDT and CDR2 YYEEEE. CDR3 DNA: TGTGCCAGCACCCTTAGCGGGGTCTACGAGCAGTACTTC. This gives the protein CASTLSGVYEQYF.

This clone was observed a handful of times. The chain carries TRBV30 and TRBJ1-1; D possibly corresponds to TRBD1 (5 bases). The germline V and J ends were trimmed by 6 bases and 1 base, with 12 bases remaining between them. Germline CDR1 reads GTSNPN; CDR2 reads SVGIG (reference sequence). The CDR3 sequence is 13 residues long. The CDR3 bases are TGTGCCTGTCCGACAGATTCGAACACTGAAGCTTTCTTT. Translating gives CACPTDSNTEAFF.

The gene calls are TRBV19 and TRBJ1-2; TRBD1 agrees at 9 bases. Trimming removed 4 bases from V and 4 bases from J; junction bases left unmatched: 4. This CDR3 contains 14 residues. Germline assignment: CDR1 LNHDA and CDR2 SQIVND (reference sequence). This CDR3 is CASSKGQGPYGYTF. CDR3 in DNA: TGTGCCAGTAGTAAGGGACAGGGTCCCTATGGCTACACCTTC.

This chain links TRBV2 with TRBJ2-5; 8 bases line up with TRBD2. The CDR3 length is 19 residues. Trimming at V came to 6 bases and at J to 4 bases, leaving 22 bases not matched to a gene. Germline V lookup: CDR1 SNHLY, CDR2 FYNNEI. This chain's CDR3 is CASRNFVLAVQLRGETQYF. The CDR3 region has the DNA TGTGCCAGCAGAAATTTTGTACTAGCGGTCCAACTTCGGGGAGAGACCCAGTACTTC.

The chain links TRBV19 to TRBJ1-5; tentatively, D is TRBD1 (5 bases). The CDR3 is made up of 16 amino acids. Between the trimmed V and J ends, which lost 7 bases and 0 bases, there was a span of 16 bases. Germline V lookup: CDR1 LNHDA, CDR2 SQIVND (reference sequence). The CDR3 DNA sequence: TGTGCCAGTACCGACAGTGTTTCTTATAGCAATCAGCCCCAGCATTTT. It specifies CASTDSVSYSNQPQHF.

V is TRBV5-1 and J is TRBJ2-2, with unresolved D. CDR3 length equals 15 residues. Trimming removed 2 bases from V and 0 bases from J, with 8 bases in between. Looked up from germline, CDR1 is SGHRS and CDR2 is YFSETQ. The CDR3 loop reads CASSFGPANTGELFF. CDR3 nucleotide sequence: TGCGCCAGCAGCTTTGGCCCCGCGAACACCGGGGAGCTGTTTTTT.

This sequence joins TRBV27 and TRBJ2-7; 7 bases are a match to TRBD2. The V segment lost 6 bases and the J segment 3 bases; nucleotides outside the gene matches: 17. The CDR3 has 17 residues. Germline V gives CDR1 MNHEY, CDR2 SMNVEV (reference sequence). CDR3 region: CASRQRNAGTTVYEQYF. The CDR3 coding sequence is TGTGCCAGCAGACAAAGAAACGCCGGGACTACAGTCTACGAGCAGTACTTC.

The chain employs TRBV25-1 and TRBJ1-5, with D perhaps matching TRBD1 (5 bases). The V end lost 3 bases, the J end lost 7 bases, and 13 bases lay between the germline ends. The germline V gene encodes CDR1 MGHDK and CDR2 SYGVNS. The CDR3 covers 14 residues. The CDR3 DNA is TGTGCCAGCAGTGAGTCCAGGGAAGCGCAGCCCCAGCATTTT. It translates to CASSESREAQPQHF.

The chain carries TRBV7-3 and TRBJ2-3, with 9 bases matching TRBD2. The CDR3 spans 17 residues. The ends lost 6 bases at V and 4 bases at J; junction bases unmatched: 14. The germline V gene encodes CDR1 SGHTA and CDR2 FQGTGA. The CDR3 region is CASSFLAAGGRSDTQYF. Written as DNA, the CDR3 is TGTGCCAGCAGTTTCCTTGCAGCGGGGGGCAGATCAGATACGCAGTATTTT.

CDR3 sequence reads: CASSLGGGAWETQYF. The CDR3 bases are TGTGCCAGCAGCTTAGGCGGGGGGGCCTGGGAGACCCAGTACTTC. The rearrangement joins TRBV13 to TRBJ2-5, with 8 positions matching TRBD2. V lost 0 bases, J lost 5 bases, and 5 bases stayed unmatched. The CDR3 consists of 15 residues. Germline loops: CDR1 PRHDT, CDR2 FYEKMQ (reference sequence).

This sequence joins TRBV2 and TRBJ2-3; no clear D. V shed 8 bases and J shed 0 bases, with 15 bases lying between them. The CDR3 totals 15 residues. CDR1 is SNHLY and CDR2 is FYNNEI in the germline V gene. DNA for the CDR3: TGTGCCAGCGTCTTCAGGCTCCGGAGCACAGATACGCAGTATTTT. This codes for CASVFRLRSTDTQYF.

The chain joins TRBV7-6 to TRBJ1-1; D is ambiguous. The CDR3 totals 13 residues. V lost 3 bases and J lost 4, with 9 bases in between. The germline CDR1 and CDR2 sequences are SGHVS and FNYEAQ. CDR3 nucleotides: TGTGCCAGCAGCTTGCGTCAAGCCACTGAAGCTTTCTTT. Encoded protein: CASSLRQATEAFF.

The chain has TRBV7-9 and TRBJ2-7; D is undetermined. From germline, CDR1 is SEHNR and CDR2 FQNEAQ (reference sequence). V gave up 3 bases and J gave up 2 bases, with 8 bases separating them. CDR3 length: 13 amino acids. CDR3 coding DNA: TGTGCCAGCAGCTTTTGGGGTCCCTACGAGCAGTACTTC. It specifies CASSFWGPYEQYF.

The chain combines TRBV5-1 with TRBJ2-1; the D gene is possibly TRBD1 (7 bases). Germline CDR1 is SGHRS and CDR2 is YFSETQ. This CDR3 comprises 15 residues. V shed 4 bases and J shed 4 bases, with 15 bases lying between them. CDR3 DNA: TGCGCCAGCAGCCCAGGAGGGGGCGCGTACAATGAGCAGTTCTTC. Translated: CASSPGGGAYNEQFF. The whole variable domain, filled in from reference TRBV5-1 and TRBJ2-1, reads KAGVTQTPRYLIKTRGQQVTLSCSPISGHRSVSWYQQTPGQGLQFLFEYFSETQRNKGNFPGRFSGRQFSNSRSEMNVSTLELGDSALYLCASSPGGGAYNEQFFGPGTRLTVL.